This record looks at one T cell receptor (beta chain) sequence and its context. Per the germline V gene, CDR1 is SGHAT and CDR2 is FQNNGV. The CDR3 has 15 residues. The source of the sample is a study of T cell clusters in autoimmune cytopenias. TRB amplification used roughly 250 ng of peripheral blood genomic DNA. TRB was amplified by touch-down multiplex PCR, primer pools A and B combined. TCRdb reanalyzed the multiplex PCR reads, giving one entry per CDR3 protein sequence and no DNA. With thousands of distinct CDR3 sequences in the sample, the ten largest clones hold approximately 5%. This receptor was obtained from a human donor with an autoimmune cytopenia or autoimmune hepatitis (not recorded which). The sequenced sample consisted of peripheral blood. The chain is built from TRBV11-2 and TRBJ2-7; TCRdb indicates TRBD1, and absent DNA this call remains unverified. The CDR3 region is CASSKNPGTHYEQYF.